This T cell receptor (beta chain) was sequenced in a study of blood T cell repertoires in COVID-19. Study summary: Researchers got acute and convalescent COVID-19 samples from the United States, Italy and Spain. PBMCs, B-cell-depleted T cells, or T cells were the source of the cDNA or gDNA that made up the material.

This CDR3 spans 15 amino acids. V was trimmed by 6 bases and J by 2 bases, leaving 15 bases between them. How the authors handled the data: Amplification of reference gene primers provided the estimated nucleated cell counts. Here immunoSEQ multiplex PCR was the method, and the copy in TCRdb shows in-frame clones only, minus some. Clonal size and the V and J genes are those of that table, whereas D and trimming came from the DNA. The repertoire holds about 43,000 clones, with more than 70% as singletons. The chain employs TRBV23-1 and TRBJ2-3, with D perhaps TRBD2 (5 bases). TRBV23-1 is an ORF for which the function is uncertain. Material: peripheral blood. The source is a human donor in a cohort sampled during active COVID-19. CDR3 bases: TGCGCCAGCAGGTACATTTCGGGAAACACAGATACGCAGTATTTT. Translated, it gives CASRYISGNTDTQYF.